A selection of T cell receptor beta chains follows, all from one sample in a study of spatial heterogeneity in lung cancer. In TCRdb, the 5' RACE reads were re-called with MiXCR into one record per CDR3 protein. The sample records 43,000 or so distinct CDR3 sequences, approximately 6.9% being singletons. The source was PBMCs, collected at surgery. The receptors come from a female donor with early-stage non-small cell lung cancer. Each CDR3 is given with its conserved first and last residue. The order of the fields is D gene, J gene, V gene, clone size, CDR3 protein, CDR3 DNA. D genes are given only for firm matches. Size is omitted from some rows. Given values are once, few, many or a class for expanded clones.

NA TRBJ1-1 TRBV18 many CASSPGFQRDTEAFF TGTGCCAGCTCACCAGGGTTCCAGAGGGACACTGAAGCTTTCTTT
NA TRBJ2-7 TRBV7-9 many CASTPRGRDYEQYF TGTGCCAGCACCCCCCGGGGCAGAGACTACGAGCAGTACTTC
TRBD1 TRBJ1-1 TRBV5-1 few CASSSRDRGNTEAFF TGCGCCAGCAGCTCCCGGGACAGGGGTAACACTGAAGCTTTCTTT
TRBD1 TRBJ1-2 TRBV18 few CASSPIDLQGRLSYGYTF TGTGCCAGCTCACCTATCGACTTACAGGGGAGGTTGAGCTATGGCTACACCTTC
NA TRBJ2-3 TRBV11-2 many CASSDRTEGTDTQYF TGTGCCAGCAGCGACCGGACAGAGGGCACAGATACGCAGTATTTT
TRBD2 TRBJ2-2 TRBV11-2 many CASSSWEGGELFF TGTGCCAGCAGTTCATGGGAGGGCGGGGAGCTGTTTTTT
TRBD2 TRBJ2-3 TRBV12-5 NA CASGPGLAGGTDTQYF TGTGCTAGTGGTCCGGGACTAGCGGGGGGCACAGATACGCAGTATTTT
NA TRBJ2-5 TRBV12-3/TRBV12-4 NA CASGLGHRGTQYF TGTGCCAGCGGCTTGGGACACCGGGGGACCCAGTACTTC
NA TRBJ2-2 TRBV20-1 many CSAGVPAGELFF TGCAGTGCGGGAGTCCCCGCCGGGGAGCTGTTTTTT
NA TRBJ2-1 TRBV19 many CASQMSRSYNEQFF TGTGCCAGTCAAATGAGCCGGTCCTACAATGAGCAGTTCTTC
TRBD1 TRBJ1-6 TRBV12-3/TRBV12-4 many CASTHRGLNSPLHF TGTGCCAGCACTCACAGGGGGCTTAATTCACCCCTCCACTTT
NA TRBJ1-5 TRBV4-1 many CASSQDRRVDQPQHF TGCGCCAGCAGCCAAGATAGGAGGGTCGATCAGCCCCAGCATTTT
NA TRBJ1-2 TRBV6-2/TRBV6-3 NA CASSYVGTSGYTF TGTGCCAGCAGTTACGTGGGGACTAGTGGCTACACCTTC
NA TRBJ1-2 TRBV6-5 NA CASSPTSVSRADGYTF TGTGCCAGCAGCCCCACGAGTGTGTCGAGAGCTGATGGCTACACCTTC
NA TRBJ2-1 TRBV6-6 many CASMTGTLPNEQFF TGTGCCAGTATGACCGGGACTCTTCCCAATGAGCAGTTCTTC
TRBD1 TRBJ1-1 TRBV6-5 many CASRTDRGGFDPFGAFF TGTGCCAGCAGGACCGACAGGGGCGGTTTTGACCCCTTCGGAGCTTTCTTT
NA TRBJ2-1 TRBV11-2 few CASSRTTGSSYNEQFF TGTGCCAGCAGCCGTACTACAGGTAGCTCCTACAATGAGCAGTTCTTC
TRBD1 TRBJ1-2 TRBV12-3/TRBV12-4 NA CASSFRQGGGYTF TGTGCCAGCAGTTTTCGACAGGGTGGTGGCTACACCTTC
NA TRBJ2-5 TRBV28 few CASSFDWTQYF TGTGCCAGCAGTTTTGATTGGACCCAGTACTTC
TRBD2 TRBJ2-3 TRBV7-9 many CASSLGTSGGGDTQYF TGTGCCAGCAGCTTAGGGACTAGCGGGGGCGGGGATACGCAGTATTTT
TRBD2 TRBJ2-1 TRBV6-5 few CASRGGLLNEQFF TGTGCCAGCAGGGGGGGACTACTAAATGAGCAGTTCTTC
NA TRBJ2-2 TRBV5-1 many CASSRDKSELFF TGCGCCAGCAGCCGGGACAAGTCGGAGCTGTTTTTT
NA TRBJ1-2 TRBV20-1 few CSARTPSNYGYTF TGCAGTGCTAGGACACCTTCTAACTATGGCTACACCTTC
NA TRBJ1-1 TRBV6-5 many CASSYSGGRRRTEAFF TGTGCCAGCAGTTACTCAGGGGGACGGCGAAGAACTGAAGCTTTCTTT
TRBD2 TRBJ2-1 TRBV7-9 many CASSLTGLAGGPGRNEQFF TGTGCCAGCAGCTTAACGGGACTAGCGGGGGGCCCGGGTAGGAATGAGCAGTTCTTC
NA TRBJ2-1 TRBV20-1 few CSAIVTRRRSGNEQFF TGCAGTGCTATCGTGACTCGCCGTAGGTCAGGGAATGAGCAGTTCTTC
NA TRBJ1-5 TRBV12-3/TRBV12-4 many CASSRTAGKSEPQHF TGTGCCAGCAGTAGAACTGCAGGGAAATCCGAGCCCCAGCATTTT
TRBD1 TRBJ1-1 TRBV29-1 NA CSGGLGQGNTEAFF TGCAGCGGTGGCCTCGGACAGGGGAACACTGAAGCTTTCTTT
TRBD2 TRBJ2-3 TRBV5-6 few CASSPLTSGGPTDTQYF TGTGCCAGCAGCCCCCTGACTAGCGGGGGGCCGACAGATACGCAGTATTTT
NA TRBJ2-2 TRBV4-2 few CASSFDRDQNTGELFF TGTGCCAGCAGCTTCGACCGGGACCAGAACACCGGGGAGCTGTTTTTT
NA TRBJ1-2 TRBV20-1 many CSARDRVGYTF TGCAGTGCTAGAGATCGGGTTGGCTACACCTTC
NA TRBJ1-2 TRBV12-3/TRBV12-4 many CASRPMGGPNYGYTF TGTGCCAGCAGACCGATGGGCGGCCCTAACTATGGCTACACCTTC
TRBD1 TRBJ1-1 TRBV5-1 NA CASSWDRGRRGPGPEAFF TGCGCCAGCAGTTGGGACAGGGGGCGCAGGGGACCGGGACCTGAAGCTTTCTTT
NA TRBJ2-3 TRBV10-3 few CAISEPGGGDTQYF TGTGCCATCAGTGAGCCGGGTGGAGGAGATACGCAGTATTTT
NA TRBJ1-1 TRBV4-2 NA CASSQGGGNTEAFF TGTGCCAGCAGCCAAGGGGGAGGGAACACTGAAGCTTTCTTT
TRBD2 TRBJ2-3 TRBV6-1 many CASSPTSGGGWGTDTQYF TGTGCCAGCAGCCCGACTAGCGGGGGGGGCTGGGGCACAGATACGCAGTATTTT
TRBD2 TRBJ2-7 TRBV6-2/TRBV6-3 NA CASSYQGLAGLEQYF TGTGCCAGCAGTTACCAGGGACTAGCAGGTTTGGAGCAGTACTTC
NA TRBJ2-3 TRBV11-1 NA CASGLDRREDTQYF TGTGCCAGCGGACTGGACAGGAGGGAAGATACGCAGTATTTT
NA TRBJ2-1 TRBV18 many CASSPPPGVSSYNEQFF TGTGCCAGCTCACCACCCCCAGGGGTTAGCTCCTACAATGAGCAGTTCTTC